This is a list of T cell receptor beta chains from one sample in a study of CD8+ T cells in alopecia areata. Measured with immunoSEQ multiplex PCR; TCRdb has only the in-frame clones, and not every one. The repertoire holds about 76,000 clones, with approximately 28% as singletons. Sequenced here: CD8+ T cells sorted from blood, sampled at week 4, from a patient treated with tofacitinib. Receptors were obtained from a human donor with alopecia areata. CDR3s include the opening cysteine and the closing phenylalanine or tryptophan. D genes are given only for firm matches. Expanded clones get a size class; other rows say once, few or many, or leave the size out.

J | V | size | D | CDR3 | DNA
TRBJ1-2 | TRBV29-1 | NA | NA | CSVHRAGTYGGYTF | TGCAGCGTTCACCGGGCAGGGACTTATGGTGGCTACACCTTC
TRBJ2-3 | TRBV9 | few | NA | CASSPWDSTDTQYF | TGTGCCAGCAGCCCCTGGGACAGCACAGATACGCAGTATTTT
TRBJ2-7 | TRBV4-3 | NA | NA | CASSQDRGPYEQYF | TGCGCCAGCAGCCAAGACCGTGGCCCCTACGAGCAGTACTTC
TRBJ2-1 | TRBV2 | NA | TRBD2 | CASNGGVTYNEQFF | TGTGCCAGCAACGGGGGGGTGACCTACAATGAGCAGTTCTTC
TRBJ2-1 | TRBV14 | many | TRBD1 | CASSATGGPIDEQFF | TGTGCCAGCAGCGCAACAGGGGGTCCCATTGATGAGCAGTTCTTC
TRBJ2-3 | TRBV23-1 | NA | NA | CASSQGMDTQYF | TGCGCCAGCAGTCAGGGTATGGATACGCAGTATTTT
TRBJ1-5 | TRBV7-3 | NA | NA | CASSLHRDLNQPQHF | TGTGCCAGCAGCTTACACAGGGATTTGAATCAGCCCCAGCATTTT
TRBJ2-1 | TRBV7-9 | few | NA | CASSAVHPRPNEQFF | TGTGCCAGCAGCGCTGTCCACCCCCGCCCCAATGAGCAGTTCTTC
TRBJ2-3 | TRBV11-2 | few | TRBD2 | CASSSRPGLAGDTQYF | TGTGCCAGCAGCTCCCGCCCGGGACTAGCGGGAGATACGCAGTATTTT
TRBJ2-6 | TRBV29-1 | NA | NA | CSVAGASGANVLTF | TGCAGCGTTGCCGGCGCGTCTGGGGCCAACGTCCTGACTTTC
TRBJ2-1 | TRBV14 | NA | NA | CASSPGAGTYNEQFF | TGTGCCAGCAGCCCAGGCGCGGGAACCTACAATGAGCAGTTCTTC
TRBJ2-1 | TRBV27 | NA | NA | CASRGPGVIYNEQFF | TGTGCCAGCAGGGGGCCGGGAGTTATCTACAATGAGCAGTTCTTC
TRBJ2-1 | TRBV2 | NA | NA | CASSLATYNEQFF | TGTGCCAGCAGTTTAGCGACCTACAATGAGCAGTTCTTC
TRBJ2-1 | TRBV30 | few | NA | CAWSVGGTEEFF | TGTGCCTGGAGTGTGGGGGGTACTGAGGAGTTCTTC
TRBJ2-1 | TRBV30 | few | NA | CAWSKDLKEQFF | TGTGCCTGGAGTAAGGACCTCAAGGAGCAGTTCTTC
TRBJ2-7 | TRBV9 | few | NA | CASSVQTTDEQYF | TGTGCCAGCAGCGTACAGACCACAGACGAGCAGTACTTC
TRBJ2-2 | TRBV29-1 | NA | NA | CSVGGGTNTGELFF | TGCAGCGTTGGGGGCGGGACGAACACCGGGGAGCTGTTTTTT
TRBJ2-1 | TRBV7-9 | NA | TRBD1 | CASSPDPGQYNEQFF | TGTGCCAGCAGCCCCGACCCGGGACAGTACAATGAGCAGTTCTTC
TRBJ1-1 | TRBV30 | NA | NA | CAWSALELNTEAFF | TGTGCCTGGAGCGCCCTAGAACTGAACACTGAAGCTTTCTTT
TRBJ2-1 | TRBV29-1 | NA | NA | CSVNVGYEQFF | TGCAGCGTAAATGTTGGGTATGAGCAGTTCTTC
TRBJ1-1 | TRBV29-1 | NA | NA | CSVEEGGGLGAFF | TGCAGCGTTGAAGAGGGAGGGGGTTTAGGAGCTTTCTTT
TRBJ1-2 | TRBV13 | once | NA | CASSSHNYGYTF | TGTGCCAGCAGCTCCCACAACTATGGCTACACCTTC
TRBJ1-1 | TRBV5-4 | NA | NA | CASSPLAPGKPQEAFF | TGTGCCAGCAGCCCGCTTGCCCCTGGGAAGCCCCAAGAAGCTTTCTTT
TRBJ1-1 | TRBV4-2 | NA | NA | CASSRSTVEYTEAFF | TGTGCCAGCAGCCGGTCGACAGTGGAATACACTGAAGCTTTCTTT
TRBJ1-5 | TRBV7-9 | NA | NA | CASSLSEAIGAEQHF | TGTGCCAGCAGCTTATCTGAGGCGATCGGGGCAGAGCAGCATTTT
TRBJ2-7 | TRBV30 | few | NA | CAWSVARGYEQYF | TGTGCCTGGAGTGTTGCCAGAGGCTACGAGCAGTACTTC
TRBJ2-5 | TRBV7-9 | few | NA | CASILRETQYF | TGTGCCAGCATACTTAGAGAGACCCAGTACTTC
TRBJ2-1 | TRBV5-1 | NA | NA | CASTSGSYNEQFF | TGCGCCAGCACTTCGGGCTCCTACAATGAGCAGTTCTTC
TRBJ2-1 | TRBV27 | few | NA | CASSISDDEQFF | TGTGCCAGCAGTATTAGCGACGATGAGCAGTTCTTC
TRBJ2-2 | TRBV30 | few | NA | CAWSVREPGELFF | TGTGCCTGGAGTGTACGAGAACCCGGGGAGCTGTTTTTT
TRBJ2-4 | TRBV15 | NA | TRBD2 | CATSLFRRGARTKNIQYF | TGTGCCACCTCTCTCTTTCGGCGGGGGGCGAGGACCAAAAACATTCAGTACTTC
TRBJ1-1 | TRBV7-9 | NA | NA | CASSQGSEAFF | TGTGCCAGCAGCCAGGGGTCGGAAGCTTTCTTT
TRBJ2-7 | TRBV29-1 | few | TRBD1 | CSVGDRSYEQYF | TGCAGCGTTGGGGACAGATCCTACGAGCAGTACTTC
TRBJ2-2 | TRBV30 | few | NA | CAWSVLGTGELFF | TGTGCCTGGAGTGTACTCGGTACCGGGGAGCTGTTTTTT
TRBJ2-5 | TRBV7-8 | few | NA | CASSLKVGTQETQYF | TGTGCCAGCAGCTTGAAAGTCGGGACACAAGAGACCCAGTACTTC
TRBJ2-5 | TRBV13 | NA | TRBD2 | CASSMSGLAAETQYF | TGTGCCAGCAGCATGTCGGGACTAGCTGCCGAGACCCAGTACTTC
TRBJ1-2 | TRBV9 | NA | TRBD1 | CASSVGGTGNYGYTF | TGTGCCAGCAGCGTAGGCGGGACAGGAAACTATGGCTACACCTTC
TRBJ2-1 | TRBV7-6 | NA | NA | CASSLAVHEQFF | TGTGCCAGCAGCTTAGCGGTTCATGAGCAGTTCTTC
TRBJ2-1 | TRBV7-8 | few | NA | CASSLASVYNEQFF | TGTGCCAGCAGCTTAGCGTCCGTTTACAATGAGCAGTTCTTC
TRBJ2-3 | TRBV7-2 | NA | TRBD2 | CASSLTTSGSSPTDTQYF | TGTGCCAGCAGCTTAACGACTAGCGGGAGTTCCCCCACAGATACGCAGTATTTT
TRBJ1-5 | TRBV27 | NA | NA | CASRGALNQPQHF | TGTGCCAGCAGAGGGGCCCTTAATCAGCCCCAGCATTTT
TRBJ2-6 | TRBV4-1 | few | NA | CASSPSPGANVLTF | TGCGCCAGCAGCCCAAGCCCTGGGGCCAACGTCCTGACTTTC
TRBJ2-7 | TRBV29-1 | few | TRBD1 | CSVVWTGDEQYF | TGCAGCGTTGTGTGGACAGGGGACGAGCAGTACTTC